This T cell receptor (beta chain) was identified in a study of PD-L1 blockade in urothelial cancer. Study summary: Once treatment had started, blood was analyzed at 3 weeks (second dose) and again at 6 weeks. Study conclusions and caveats: Below-median blood TCR clonality before treatment forecast better survival.

Of note for this clone: Its specificity is not known.

All patients carried locally advanced or metastatic urothelial carcinoma. Samples spanned pretreatment and treatment, with 1 to 8 time points per patient. The germline gives CDR1 SGHAT, CDR2 FQNNGV. The V gene end was trimmed by 5 bases and the J gene end by 5 bases; junction bases not matched to a gene: 9. The CDR3 is 15 residues long. The method was immunoSEQ multiplex PCR; TCRdb's version includes in-frame clones alone and lacks a portion of them. The data show approximately 70,000 clones, with roughly nine tenths seen just once and less than 3.5% held by the top ten. The TCR comes from a man aged 60 to 69 with urothelial cancer. The chain joins TRBV11-2 to TRBJ2-1; TRBD2 matches at 7 bases. This specimen consisted of PBMCs, obtained around atezolizumab (anti-PD-L1) treatment. CDR3 in DNA: TGTGCCAGCAGCCCTGGGGCTAGCGGTCACAATGAGCAGTTCTTC. It codes for CASSPGASGHNEQFF.